Below are 15 T cell receptor beta chains sequenced from a single sample in a study of neoadjuvant anti-PD-1 for oral cavity cancer. Noted time point: after neoadjuvant nivolumab, at surgical resection. The protocol was immunoSEQ multiplex PCR, while the TCRdb copy is restricted to in-frame clones and leaves out a portion. The profile shows approximately 9,600 clones, 66% of them singletons. The specimen comprised PBMCs, sampled after nivolumab (anti-PD-1) treatment. All receptors come from a person aged 40-85 years with oral cavity squamous cell carcinoma.

The V gene is TRBV6-1, the J gene TRBJ1-2, with D unresolved. The CDR3 loop spans 13 amino acids. Trimming took off 8 bases at V and 6 bases at J, with 16 bases between the two ends. Germline values: CDR1 MNHNS, CDR2 SASEGT. The CDR3 reads CASGFTMTDGYTF. The CDR3 DNA reads as TGTGCCAGCGGATTTACTATGACTGATGGCTACACCTTC.

In this sample, this clone turned up a few times. The V gene is TRBV18, the J gene TRBJ1-6; 10 bases align to TRBD1. Looked up from germline, CDR1 is KGHSH and CDR2 is LQKENI. The V and J ends lost 4 bases and 8 bases, in that order; junction bases with no gene match: 5. The CDR3 contains 15 residues. The CDR3 coding sequence is TGTGCCAGCTCACTTTTGACAGGGGGCGATTCACCCCTCCACTTT. This codes for CASSLLTGGDSPLHF.

This chain connects TRBV30 to TRBJ2-3; D possibly corresponds to TRBD1 (7 bases). Trimming shortened V by 2 bases and J by 5 bases, and 11 bases separated the two germline ends. Germline V gene lookup returns CDR1 GTSNPN and CDR2 SVGIG (reference sequence). The CDR3 contains 13 residues. The CDR3 here is CAWSRRGRDTQYF. CDR3 bases: TGTGCCTGGAGTCGGAGGGGGCGAGATACGCAGTATTTT.

The V and J genes are TRBV2 and TRBJ2-1, with D possibly TRBD1 on 5 matching bases. The germline V gene encodes CDR1 SNHLY and CDR2 FYNNEI. The CDR3 has 15 amino acids. Trimming cost V 1 base and J 7 bases, with 14 bases left between them. The CDR3 region is CASSEEGISLNEQFF. The DNA for the CDR3 is TGTGCCAGCAGTGAAGAGGGGATCTCACTTAATGAGCAGTTCTTC.

A few counts support this clone. DNA for the CDR3: TGTGCTAGTGGTCCAGGACTCTTGGGGGACACTGAAGCTTTCTTT. Protein product: CASGPGLLGDTEAFF. This sequence joins TRBV12-5 and TRBJ1-1; the D gene is possibly TRBD1 (5 bases). This CDR3 contains 15 residues. Germline CDR1 and CDR2: LGHNT and FRNRAP. V was cut by 5 bases and J by 3 bases, with 16 bases left in between.

This clone has a handful of counts. The rearrangement joins TRBV27 to TRBJ2-6, with D perhaps assigned TRBD1 or TRBD2 (5 bases each). Germline V gene lookup returns CDR1 MNHEY and CDR2 SMNVEV (reference sequence). V gave up 1 base and J gave up 0 bases, with 7 bases separating them. CDR3 length equals 16 residues. CDR3 sequence: CASSLWGSSGANVLTF. The CDR3 DNA reads TGTGCCAGCAGTTTATGGGGGAGCTCTGGGGCCAACGTCCTGACTTTC.

The chain employs TRBV29-1 and TRBJ1-5, with D maybe TRBD1 (5 bases). The V gene's germline CDR1 is SQVTM and CDR2 ANQGSEA. The V and J ends lost 7 bases and 2 bases respectively, with 18 bases between them. The CDR3 loop spans 15 amino acids. Here the CDR3 DNA reads TGCAGCGCTAAGGAGGGGTTAGGGGGCAATCAGCCCCAGCATTTT. As protein: CSAKEGLGGNQPQHF.

The chain carries TRBV27 and TRBJ2-7; TRBD1 matches at 7 bases. The CDR3 contains 15 residues. J gave up 0 bases and V 5 bases, and 7 bases lay outside the gene matches. Germline lookup yields CDR1 MNHEY and CDR2 SMNVEV (reference sequence). The CDR3 spells CASSAPGQSSYEQYF. The CDR3 DNA follows: TGTGCCAGCAGTGCTCCGGGACAGAGCTCCTACGAGCAGTACTTC.

This chain connects TRBV5-1 to TRBJ2-7, with D perhaps TRBD2 (6 bases). Germline V gene sequence: CDR1 SGHRS, CDR2 YFSETQ. V was shortened by 4 bases and J by 3 bases, with 14 bases between the two germline ends. CDR3 length: 14 residues. For the CDR3, the DNA is TGCGCCAGCAGCCCCGGGGGAGCCCGCTACGAGCAGTACTTC. It encodes CASSPGGARYEQYF.

This chain's CDR3 is CASSKTGSEAFF. The CDR3, as DNA: TGTGCCAGCAGCAAGACAGGGAGTGAAGCTTTCTTT. The chain combines TRBV5-4 with TRBJ1-1; 7 positions agree with TRBD1. Germline V gives CDR1 SGHNT, CDR2 YYREEE (reference sequence). V lost 4 bases, J lost 7 bases, and 4 bases stayed unmatched. The CDR3 consists of 12 residues.

The genes are TRBV10-3 and TRBJ1-5; D ambiguous. Trimming left V 6 bases short and J 0 bases short, with 6 bases between. Germline V gene lookup returns CDR1 ENHRY and CDR2 SYGVKD. The CDR3 is 13 residues long. CDR3 sequence: CAIRLNSNQPQHF. CDR3 nucleotide sequence: TGTGCCATCAGGTTAAATAGCAATCAGCCCCAGCATTTT.

The chain links TRBV5-6 to TRBJ2-6; TRBD1 is a possible D gene (6 bases). The V gene's germline CDR1 is SGHDT and CDR2 YYEEEE. V lost 4 bases to trimming and J lost 3 bases, with 14 bases between them. CDR3 length: 16 residues. CDR3 sequence: CASSPFRGGGANVLTF. CDR3 in DNA: TGTGCCAGCAGCCCCTTCAGGGGTGGTGGGGCCAACGTCCTGACTTTC.

This clone occurred a few times. The CDR3 DNA follows: TGTGCCAGCAGTCCCCAGGTCGGACAGGGCAATCAGCCCCAGCATTTT. Translation gives CASSPQVGQGNQPQHF. The rearrangement uses TRBV28 and TRBJ1-5; 7 bases match TRBD1. Germline-derived CDR1 and CDR2 are MDHEN and SYDVKM. V lost 5 bases and J lost 2; bases outside the gene matches: 9. CDR3 length: 16 amino acids.

The chain links TRBV7-9 to TRBJ2-5; D is perhaps TRBD2 (6 bases). CDR1 and CDR2 (germline): SEHNR, FQNEAQ (reference sequence). The CDR3 has 12 residues. Trimming left V 4 bases short and J 7 bases short, with 10 bases between. CDR3 in DNA: TGTGCCAGCAGCTCGGGGGTCGGGACCCAGTACTTC. Its translation: CASSSGVGTQYF.

This clone appeared a few times. V usage is TRBV19 and J usage is TRBJ2-1, with TRBD2 matching over 12 bases. Germline V gives CDR1 LNHDA, CDR2 SQIVND (reference sequence). Germline trimming cut 10 bases from V and 9 bases from J; bases unmatched to any gene: 7. There are 13 residues in the CDR3. The CDR3 protein is CATGLAGLGEQFF. The CDR3, as DNA: TGTGCCACCGGACTAGCGGGACTGGGTGAGCAGTTCTTC.